This T cell receptor beta chain derives from a study of cytomegalovirus exposure and HLA in healthy donors. This clone has just a few counts. Its antigen is not identified. Study-level results: The study designated roughly 160 TCR beta chains cytomegalovirus-associated. A classifier reportedly called cytomegalovirus status with high sensitivity and specificity.

Healthy bone marrow donors made up the donor group. Vbeta (60) and Jbeta (13) primers were used in the PCR. Assay used: immunoSEQ multiplex PCR; TCRdb lists only in-frame clones, some missing. This table holds 160,000 or so clones, around 76% found once. This clonotype was sampled from a man in his forties or fifties in good health and CMV-seronegative. The sequenced sample was PBMCs.

Here the CDR3 reads CASSSTGSRNQPQHF. As DNA, the CDR3 is TGTGCCAGCAGCTCTACGGGATCTCGCAATCAGCCCCAGCATTTT. The rearrangement links TRBV5-6 to TRBJ1-5; D not resolved. CDR1 is SGHDT and CDR2 is YYEEEE in the germline V gene. This CDR3 contains 15 residues. V was trimmed by 3 bases and J by 2 bases, leaving 12 bases between them.